This TCR beta chain was profiled in a study of radiation and T cells in renal cell carcinoma. TCRdb's table, derived via immunoSEQ multiplex PCR, lists solely in-frame clones and lacks some. The table includes 60,000 to 95,000 clones, roughly 85% detected once. The time point here: blood 4 weeks post-SBRT, at nephrectomy. Treatment denoted: 15 Gy SBRT to primary tumor, nephrectomy 4 weeks later. Nephrectomy followed 15 Gy stereotactic body radiation by 4 weeks. In germline, CDR1 is SGHTA, CDR2 FQGNSA. The CDR3 sequence is 16 residues long. V was clipped by 1 base and J by 1 base, with 13 bases between them.

The V call is TRBV7-2, the J call TRBJ1-1, with D hard to call. This TCR came from a woman aged 55-69 years with renal cell carcinoma. Here the sequenced sample was blood, taken from a patient whose treatment included radiotherapy and nephrectomy. CDR3 sequence (DNA): TGTGCCAGCAGCTTAGGTCTCGGGCTAAAGAACACTGAAGCTTTCTTT. Translation gives CASSLGLGLKNTEAFF.